This record covers a single T cell receptor beta chain. Germline V gene sequence: CDR1 MNHEY, CDR2 SMNVEV (reference sequence). The CDR3 is made up of 15 amino acids. The trim removed 2 bases at V and 3 bases at J, leaving 7 bases unmatched. This record comes from a study of blood T cell repertoires in COVID-19. Turning to the study itself: From T cells, B-cell-depleted T cells, or PBMCs came the material, which was cDNA or gDNA.

Original handling: By means of reference gene primer amplification, nucleated cell counts were estimated. Some clones are missing from TCRdb's copy, which holds only in-frame ones; the method was immunoSEQ multiplex PCR. V and J calls and clone size come straight from that table; D and trimming were deduced from the DNA. Here the sample spans about 98,000 clones, roughly 80% being singletons. Specimen: peripheral blood. The J gene is TRBJ2-7, the V gene TRBV27; 7 bases agree with TRBD1. The TCR originated in a woman of 80 years or more with acute or convalescent COVID-19. CDR3 loop: CASSLRGLTYYEQYF. Written as DNA, the CDR3 is TGTGCCAGCAGTTTAAGGGGGCTTACTTACTACGAGCAGTACTTC.